This T cell receptor delta chain was retrieved from a study of gamma-delta chains in newborns, infants, children. This clone is large (0.1 to 1%). Other DNA variants within this sample encode the same CDR3. CDR1 TVYSNPD and CDR2 GDNSRS come from the germline V gene (reference sequence). The CDR3 covers 15 residues. J lost 0 bases, V lost 5 bases, and 8 bases had no gene match. TCRdb re-processed the reads via CATT. The sample consists of 4,000 to 6,500 delta-chain clones, 2.5% to 3.5% of them appearing once. The receptor was isolated from a child who was a newborn, infant or young child, either healthy, febrile or measles-vaccinated (not recorded which). The chain is built from TRDV3 and TRDJ2, with 8 bases lining up with TRDD3. Sequencing used blood. CDR3: CAVLGDPPLTAQLFF. The CDR3 DNA sequence: TGTGCCGTCCTGGGGGACCCCCCTTTGACAGCACAACTCTTCTTT.